The clone carrying this T cell receptor (beta chain) was seen a handful of times. Its specificity is unknown. The data were obtained in a study of identical twins. Study observations and caveats: Surplus twin overlap in beta out-of-frame sequences was less pronounced. Conclusions relied on cross-sectional statistical analysis, not following the same donors. Beta clonotypes that were abundant in cord blood contained fewer insertions, a pattern absent from memory repertoires. Invariant populations such as MAIT and iNKT cells could partly muddle zero-insertion analyses.

In germline, CDR1 is SQVTM, CDR2 ANQGSEA. Germline trimming cut 4 bases from V and 5 bases from J; bases unmatched to any gene: 6. The CDR3 contains 14 residues. TCRdb recomputed calls from the 5' RACE reads with MiXCR, one row per CDR3 protein. Here the sample spans 300,000 to 400,000 distinct CDR3 sequences, about 10% being singletons. The receptor was derived from a woman aged 50 to 60 in good health. The sample taken for sequencing was naive T cells sorted from blood. The J gene is TRBJ2-1, the V gene TRBV29-1; 9 bases line up with TRBD2. CDR3 in DNA: TGCAGCGTTGCGGGACTAGCAAGCCACAATGAGCAGTTCTTC. It yields the protein CSVAGLASHNEQFF.